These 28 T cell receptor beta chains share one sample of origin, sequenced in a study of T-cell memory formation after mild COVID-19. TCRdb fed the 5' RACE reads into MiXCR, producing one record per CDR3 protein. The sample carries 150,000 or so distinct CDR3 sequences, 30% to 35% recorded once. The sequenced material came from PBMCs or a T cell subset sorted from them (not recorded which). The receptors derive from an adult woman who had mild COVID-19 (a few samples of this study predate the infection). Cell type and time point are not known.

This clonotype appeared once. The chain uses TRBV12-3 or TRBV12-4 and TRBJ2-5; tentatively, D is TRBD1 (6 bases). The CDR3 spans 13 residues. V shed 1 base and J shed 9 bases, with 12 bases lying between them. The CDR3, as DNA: TGTGCCAGCAGTTTAGGACCAGGGGTGGCCCAGTACTTC. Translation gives CASSLGPGVAQYF.

The CDR3 reads CATSDFRTSGATDTQYF. CDR3 bases: TGTGCCACCAGTGATTTCCGGACTAGCGGTGCCACAGATACGCAGTATTTT. The rearrangement links TRBV24-1 to TRBJ2-3; TRBD2 aligns across 10 bases. This CDR3 comprises 17 residues. Germline values: CDR1 KGHDR, CDR2 SFDVKD. J was trimmed by 2 bases and V by 1 base; bases with no gene match: 5.

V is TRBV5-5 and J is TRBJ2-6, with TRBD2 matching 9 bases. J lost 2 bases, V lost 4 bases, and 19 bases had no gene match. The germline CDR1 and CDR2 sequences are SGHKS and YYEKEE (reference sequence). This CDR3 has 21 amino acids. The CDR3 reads CASSPPTGLAISAAGANVLTF. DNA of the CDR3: TGTGCCAGCAGCCCGCCGACAGGACTAGCGATATCGGCTGCTGGGGCCAACGTCCTGACTTTC.

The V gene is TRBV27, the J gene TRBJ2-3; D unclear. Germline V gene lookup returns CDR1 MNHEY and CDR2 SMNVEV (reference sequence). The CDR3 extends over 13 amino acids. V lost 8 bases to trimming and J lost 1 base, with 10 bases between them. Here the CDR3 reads CASRIWGTDTQYF. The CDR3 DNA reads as TGTGCCAGCCGTATCTGGGGCACAGATACGCAGTATTTT.

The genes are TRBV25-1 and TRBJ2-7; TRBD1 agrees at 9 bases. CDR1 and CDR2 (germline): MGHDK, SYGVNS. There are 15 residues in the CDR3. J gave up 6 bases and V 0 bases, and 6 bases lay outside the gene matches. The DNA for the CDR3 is TGTGCCAGCAGTGAATATGGGACAGGGTCATCCGAGCAGTACTTC. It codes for CASSEYGTGSSEQYF.

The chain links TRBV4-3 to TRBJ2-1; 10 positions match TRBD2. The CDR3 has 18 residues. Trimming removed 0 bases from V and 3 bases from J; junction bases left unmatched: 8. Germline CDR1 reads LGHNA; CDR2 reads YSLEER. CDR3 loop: CASSQDRAAGGRYNEQFF. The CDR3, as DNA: TGCGCCAGCAGCCAAGATAGAGCAGCGGGAGGGCGCTACAATGAGCAGTTCTTC.

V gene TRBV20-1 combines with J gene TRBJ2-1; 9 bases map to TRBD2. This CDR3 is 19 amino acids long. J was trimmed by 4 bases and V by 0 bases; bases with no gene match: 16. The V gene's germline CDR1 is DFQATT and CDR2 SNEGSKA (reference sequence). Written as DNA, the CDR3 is TGCAGTGCTAGAGATCGAGCGAGTGCAGCGGGAGGTAAATACAATGAGCAGTTCTTC. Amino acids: CSARDRASAAGGKYNEQFF.

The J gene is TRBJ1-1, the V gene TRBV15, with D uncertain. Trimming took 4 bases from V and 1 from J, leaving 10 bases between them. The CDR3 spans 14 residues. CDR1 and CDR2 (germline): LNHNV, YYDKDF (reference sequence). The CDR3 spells CATSTRTENTEAFF. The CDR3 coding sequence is TGTGCCACCAGCACAAGAACAGAGAACACTGAAGCTTTCTTT.

Here the CDR3 reads CAWSWQVNNEQFF. DNA of the CDR3: TGTGCCTGGAGTTGGCAGGTTAACAATGAGCAGTTCTTC. V and J are TRBV30 and TRBJ2-1; no clear D. CDR3 length equals 13 residues. V dropped 2 bases and J dropped 5 bases, with 10 bases sitting between them. Germline V CDR1 and CDR2: GTSNPN, SVGIG (reference sequence).

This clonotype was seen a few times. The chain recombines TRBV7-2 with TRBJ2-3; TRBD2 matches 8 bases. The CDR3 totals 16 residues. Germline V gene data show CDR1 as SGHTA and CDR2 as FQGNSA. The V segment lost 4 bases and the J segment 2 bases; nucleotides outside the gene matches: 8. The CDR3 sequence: CASSSDSGKFTDTQYF. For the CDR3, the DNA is TGTGCCAGCAGCTCCGATAGCGGGAAGTTCACAGATACGCAGTATTTT.

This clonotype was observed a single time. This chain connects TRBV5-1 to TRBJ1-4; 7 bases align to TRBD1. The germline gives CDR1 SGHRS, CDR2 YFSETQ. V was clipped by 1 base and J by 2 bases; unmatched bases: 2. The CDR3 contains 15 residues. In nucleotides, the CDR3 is TGCGCCAGCAGCTTGCTGACAGGGACTAATGAAAAACTGTTTTTT. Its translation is CASSLLTGTNEKLFF.

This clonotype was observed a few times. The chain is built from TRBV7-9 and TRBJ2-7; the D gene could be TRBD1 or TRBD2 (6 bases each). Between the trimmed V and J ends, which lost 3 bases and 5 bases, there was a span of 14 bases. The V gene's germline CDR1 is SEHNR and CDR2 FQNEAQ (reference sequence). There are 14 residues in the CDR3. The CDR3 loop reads CASSFSGGTHEQYF. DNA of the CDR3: TGTGCCAGCAGCTTTTCAGGCGGGACACACGAGCAGTACTTC.

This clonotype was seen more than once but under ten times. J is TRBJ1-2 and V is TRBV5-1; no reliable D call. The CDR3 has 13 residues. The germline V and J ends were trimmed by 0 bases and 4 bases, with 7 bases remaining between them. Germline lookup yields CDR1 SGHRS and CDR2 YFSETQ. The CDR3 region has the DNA TGCGCCAGCAGCTTGGGGGGTACCTATGGCTACACCTTC. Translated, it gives CASSLGGTYGYTF.

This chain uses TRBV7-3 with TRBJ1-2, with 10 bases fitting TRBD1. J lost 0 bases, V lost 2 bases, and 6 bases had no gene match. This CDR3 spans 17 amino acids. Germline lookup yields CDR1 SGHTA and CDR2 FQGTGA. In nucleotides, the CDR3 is TGTGCCAGCAGCTTAGGGGGACAGGGGCCAGCTAACTATGGCTACACCTTC. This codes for CASSLGGQGPANYGYTF. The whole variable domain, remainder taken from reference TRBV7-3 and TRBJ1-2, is GAGVSQTPSNKVTEKGKYVELRCDPISGHTALYWYRQSLGQGPEFLIYFQGTGAADDSGLPNDRFFAVRPEGSVSTLKIQRTERGDSAVYLCASSLGGQGPANYGYTFGSGTRLTVV.

CDR3 in DNA: TGCGCCAGCAGCTTGAATGTCGCAGCTAATGAAAAACTGTTTTTT. This encodes CASSLNVAANEKLFF. This chain joins TRBV5-1 and TRBJ1-4, with D unresolved. The germline CDR1 and CDR2 sequences are SGHRS and YFSETQ. The CDR3 loop spans 15 amino acids. Between the trimmed V and J ends, which lost 1 base and 3 bases, there was a span of 10 bases.

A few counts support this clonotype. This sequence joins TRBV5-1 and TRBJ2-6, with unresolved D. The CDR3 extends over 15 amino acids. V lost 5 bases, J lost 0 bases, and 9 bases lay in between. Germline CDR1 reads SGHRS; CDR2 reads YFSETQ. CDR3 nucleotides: TGCGCCAGCAGACCACAGAGCTCTGGGGCCAACGTCCTGACTTTC. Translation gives CASRPQSSGANVLTF.

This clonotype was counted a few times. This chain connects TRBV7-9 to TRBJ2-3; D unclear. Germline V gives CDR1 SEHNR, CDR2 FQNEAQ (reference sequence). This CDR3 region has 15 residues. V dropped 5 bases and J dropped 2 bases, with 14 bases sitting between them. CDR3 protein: CASSRNGYSTDTQYF. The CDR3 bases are TGTGCCAGCAGCCGAAATGGCTATTCCACAGATACGCAGTATTTT.

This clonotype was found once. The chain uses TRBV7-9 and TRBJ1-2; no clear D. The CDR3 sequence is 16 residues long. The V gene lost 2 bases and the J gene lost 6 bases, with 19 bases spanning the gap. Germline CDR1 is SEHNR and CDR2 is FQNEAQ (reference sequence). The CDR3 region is CASSLRAGQVRNGYTF. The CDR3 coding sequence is TGTGCCAGCAGCTTAAGGGCAGGCCAGGTTCGGAATGGCTACACCTTC.

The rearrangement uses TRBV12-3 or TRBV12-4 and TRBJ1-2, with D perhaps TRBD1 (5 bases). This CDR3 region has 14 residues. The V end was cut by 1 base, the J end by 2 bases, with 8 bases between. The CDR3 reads CASSLGAGNYGYTF. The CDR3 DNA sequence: TGTGCCAGCAGTTTAGGAGCAGGGAACTATGGCTACACCTTC.

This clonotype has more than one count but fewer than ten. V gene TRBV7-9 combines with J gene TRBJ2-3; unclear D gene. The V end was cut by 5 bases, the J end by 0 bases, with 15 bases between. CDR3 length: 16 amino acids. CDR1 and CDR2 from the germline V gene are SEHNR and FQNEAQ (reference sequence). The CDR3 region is CASSKRTKPSTDTQYF. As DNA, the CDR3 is TGTGCCAGCAGCAAAAGGACCAAGCCTAGCACAGATACGCAGTATTTT.

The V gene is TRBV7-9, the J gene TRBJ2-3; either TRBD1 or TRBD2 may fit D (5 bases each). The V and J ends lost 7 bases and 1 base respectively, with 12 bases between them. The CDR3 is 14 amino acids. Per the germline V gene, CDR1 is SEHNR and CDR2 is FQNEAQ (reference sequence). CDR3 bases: TGTGCCAGCATTCCCCTGGGGGGCACAGATACGCAGTATTTT. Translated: CASIPLGGTDTQYF. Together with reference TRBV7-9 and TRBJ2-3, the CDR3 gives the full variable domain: DTGVSQNPRHKITKRGQNVTFRCDPISEHNRLYWYRQTLGQGPEFLTYFQNEAQLEKSRLLSDRFSAERPKGSFSTLEIQRTEQGDSAMYLCASIPLGGTDTQYFGPGTRLTVL.

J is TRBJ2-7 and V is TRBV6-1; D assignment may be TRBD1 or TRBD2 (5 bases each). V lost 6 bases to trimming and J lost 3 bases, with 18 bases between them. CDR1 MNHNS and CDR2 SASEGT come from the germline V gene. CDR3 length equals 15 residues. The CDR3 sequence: CASSQGASWLYEQYF. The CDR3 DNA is TGTGCCAGCAGCCAAGGGGCTAGCTGGCTCTACGAGCAGTACTTC.

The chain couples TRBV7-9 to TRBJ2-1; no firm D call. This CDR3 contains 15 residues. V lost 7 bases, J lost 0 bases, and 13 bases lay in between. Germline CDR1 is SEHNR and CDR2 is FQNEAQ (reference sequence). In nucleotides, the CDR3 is TGTGCCAGCACCAGATCCCCGAGCTCCTACAATGAGCAGTTCTTC. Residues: CASTRSPSSYNEQFF. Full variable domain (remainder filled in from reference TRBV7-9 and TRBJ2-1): DTGVSQNPRHKITKRGQNVTFRCDPISEHNRLYWYRQTLGQGPEFLTYFQNEAQLEKSRLLSDRFSAERPKGSFSTLEIQRTEQGDSAMYLCASTRSPSSYNEQFFGPGTRLTVL.

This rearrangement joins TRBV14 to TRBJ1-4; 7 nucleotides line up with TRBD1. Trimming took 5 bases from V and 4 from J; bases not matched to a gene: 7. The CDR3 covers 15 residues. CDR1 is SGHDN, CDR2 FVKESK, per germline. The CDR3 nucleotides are TGTGCCAGCAGCGAAGGGGGCAGTTATAATGAAAAACTGTTTTTT. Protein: CASSEGGSYNEKLFF.

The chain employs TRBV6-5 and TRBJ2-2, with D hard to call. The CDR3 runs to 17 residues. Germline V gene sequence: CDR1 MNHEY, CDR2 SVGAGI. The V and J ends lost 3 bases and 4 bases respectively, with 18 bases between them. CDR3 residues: CASSYRRPSSVTGELFF. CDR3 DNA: TGTGCCAGCAGTTATCGTCGACCGTCGTCAGTCACCGGGGAGCTGTTTTTT.

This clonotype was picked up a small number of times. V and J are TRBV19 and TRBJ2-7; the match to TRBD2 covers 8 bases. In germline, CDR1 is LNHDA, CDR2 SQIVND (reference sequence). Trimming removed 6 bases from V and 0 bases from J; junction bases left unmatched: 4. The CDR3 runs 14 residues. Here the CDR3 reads CASSPGTSSYEQYF. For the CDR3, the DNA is TGTGCCAGTAGCCCCGGGACTAGCTCCTACGAGCAGTACTTC.

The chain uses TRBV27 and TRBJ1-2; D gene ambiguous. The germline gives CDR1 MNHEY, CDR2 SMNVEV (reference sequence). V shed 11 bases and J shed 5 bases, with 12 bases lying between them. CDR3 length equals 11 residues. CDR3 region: CASGFGYGYTF. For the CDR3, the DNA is TGTGCCTCGGGTTTTGGGTATGGCTACACCTTC.

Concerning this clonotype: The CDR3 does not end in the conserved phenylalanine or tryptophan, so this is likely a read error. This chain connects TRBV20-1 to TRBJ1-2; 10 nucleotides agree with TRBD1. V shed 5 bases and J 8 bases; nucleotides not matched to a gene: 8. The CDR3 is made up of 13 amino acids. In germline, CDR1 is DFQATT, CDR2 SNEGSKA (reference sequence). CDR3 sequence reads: CSARLGTGDGYTI. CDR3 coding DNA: TGCAGTGCTCGGCTCGGGACAGGGGACGGCTACACCATC.